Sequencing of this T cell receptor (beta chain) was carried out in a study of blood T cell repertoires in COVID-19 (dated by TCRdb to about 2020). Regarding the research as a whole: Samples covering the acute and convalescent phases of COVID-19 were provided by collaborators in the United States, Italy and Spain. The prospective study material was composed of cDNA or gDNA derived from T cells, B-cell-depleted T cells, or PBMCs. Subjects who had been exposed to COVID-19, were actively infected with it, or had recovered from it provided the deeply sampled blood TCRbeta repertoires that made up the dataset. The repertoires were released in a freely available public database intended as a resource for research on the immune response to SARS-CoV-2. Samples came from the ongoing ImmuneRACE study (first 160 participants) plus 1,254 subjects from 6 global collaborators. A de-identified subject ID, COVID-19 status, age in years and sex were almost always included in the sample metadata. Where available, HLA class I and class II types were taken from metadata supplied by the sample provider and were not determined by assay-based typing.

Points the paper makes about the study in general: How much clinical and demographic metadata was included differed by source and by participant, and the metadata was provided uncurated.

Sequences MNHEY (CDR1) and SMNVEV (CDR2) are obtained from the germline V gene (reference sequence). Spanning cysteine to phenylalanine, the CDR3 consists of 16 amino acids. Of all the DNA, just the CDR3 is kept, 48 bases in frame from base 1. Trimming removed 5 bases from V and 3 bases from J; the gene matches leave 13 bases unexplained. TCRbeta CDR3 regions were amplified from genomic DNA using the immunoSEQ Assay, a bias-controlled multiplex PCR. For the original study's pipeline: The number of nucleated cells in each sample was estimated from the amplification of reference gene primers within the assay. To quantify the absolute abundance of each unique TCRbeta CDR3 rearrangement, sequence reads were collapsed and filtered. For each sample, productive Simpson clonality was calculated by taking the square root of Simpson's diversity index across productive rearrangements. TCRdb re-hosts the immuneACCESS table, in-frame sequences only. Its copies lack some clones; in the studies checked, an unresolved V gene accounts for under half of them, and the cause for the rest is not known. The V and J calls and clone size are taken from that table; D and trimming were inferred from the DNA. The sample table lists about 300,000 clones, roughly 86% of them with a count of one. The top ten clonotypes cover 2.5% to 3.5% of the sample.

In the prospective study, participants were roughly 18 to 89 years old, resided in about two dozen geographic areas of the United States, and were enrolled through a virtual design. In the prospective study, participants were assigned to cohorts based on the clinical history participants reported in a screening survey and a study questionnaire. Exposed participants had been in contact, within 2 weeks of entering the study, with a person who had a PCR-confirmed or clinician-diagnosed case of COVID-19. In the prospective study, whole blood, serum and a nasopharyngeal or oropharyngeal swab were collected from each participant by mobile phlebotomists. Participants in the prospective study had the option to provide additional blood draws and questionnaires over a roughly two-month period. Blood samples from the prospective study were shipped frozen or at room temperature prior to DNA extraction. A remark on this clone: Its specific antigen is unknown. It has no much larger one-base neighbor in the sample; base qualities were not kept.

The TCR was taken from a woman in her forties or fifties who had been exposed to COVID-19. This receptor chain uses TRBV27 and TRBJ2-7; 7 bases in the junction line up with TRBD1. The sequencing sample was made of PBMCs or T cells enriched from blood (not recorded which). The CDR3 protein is CASSTRQGPPDYEQYF. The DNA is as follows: TGTGCCAGCAGTACCCGACAGGGTCCCCCAGACTACGAGCAGTACTTC.